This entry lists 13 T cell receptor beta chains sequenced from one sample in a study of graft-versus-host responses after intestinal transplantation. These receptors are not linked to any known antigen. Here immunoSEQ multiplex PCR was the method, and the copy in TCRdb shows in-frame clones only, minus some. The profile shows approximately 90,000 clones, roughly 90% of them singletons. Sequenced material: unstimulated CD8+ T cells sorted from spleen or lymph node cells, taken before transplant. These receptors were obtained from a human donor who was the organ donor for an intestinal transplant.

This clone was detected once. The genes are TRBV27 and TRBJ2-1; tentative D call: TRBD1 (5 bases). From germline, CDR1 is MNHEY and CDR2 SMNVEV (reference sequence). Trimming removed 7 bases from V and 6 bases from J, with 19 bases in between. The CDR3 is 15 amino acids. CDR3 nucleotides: TGTGCCAGCAACCTAGGGGCTCCTCTCGGCAATGAGCAGTTCTTC. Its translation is CASNLGAPLGNEQFF.

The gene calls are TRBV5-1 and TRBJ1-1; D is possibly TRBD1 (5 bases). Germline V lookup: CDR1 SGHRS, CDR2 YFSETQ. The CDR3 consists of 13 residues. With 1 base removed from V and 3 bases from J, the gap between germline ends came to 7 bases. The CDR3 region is CASSLWGDTEAFF. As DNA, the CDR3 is TGCGCCAGCAGCTTGTGGGGGGACACTGAAGCTTTCTTT.

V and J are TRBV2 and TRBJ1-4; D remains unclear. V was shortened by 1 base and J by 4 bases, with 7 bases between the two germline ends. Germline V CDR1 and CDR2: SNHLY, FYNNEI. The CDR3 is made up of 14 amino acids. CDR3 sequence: CASSEVGINEKLFF. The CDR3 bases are TGTGCCAGCAGTGAAGTCGGAATTAATGAAAAACTGTTTTTT.

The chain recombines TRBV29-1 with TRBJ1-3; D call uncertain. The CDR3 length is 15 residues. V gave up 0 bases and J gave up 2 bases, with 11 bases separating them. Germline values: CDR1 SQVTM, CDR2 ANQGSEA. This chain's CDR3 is CSVEEGTGAGNTIYF. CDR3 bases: TGCAGCGTTGAAGAGGGAACGGGAGCTGGAAACACCATATATTTT. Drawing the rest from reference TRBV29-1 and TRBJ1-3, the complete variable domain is SAVISQKPSRDICQRGTSLTIQCQVDSQVTMMFWYRQQPGQSLTLIATANQGSEATYESGFVIDKFPISRPNLTFSTLTVSNMSPEDSSIYLCSVEEGTGAGNTIYFGEGSWLTVV.

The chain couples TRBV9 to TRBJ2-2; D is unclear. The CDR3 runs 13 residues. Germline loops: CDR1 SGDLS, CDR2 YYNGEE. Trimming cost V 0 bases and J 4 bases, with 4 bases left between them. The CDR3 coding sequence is TGTGCCAGCAGCGTAGCCTCCACCGGGGAGCTGTTTTTT. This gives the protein CASSVASTGELFF.

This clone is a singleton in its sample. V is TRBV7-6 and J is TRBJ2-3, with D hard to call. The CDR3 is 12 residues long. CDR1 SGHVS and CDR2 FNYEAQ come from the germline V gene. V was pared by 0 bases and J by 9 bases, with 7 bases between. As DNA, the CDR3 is TGTGCCAGCAGCTTAGCTGGCTTCACGCAGTATTTT. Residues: CASSLAGFTQYF.

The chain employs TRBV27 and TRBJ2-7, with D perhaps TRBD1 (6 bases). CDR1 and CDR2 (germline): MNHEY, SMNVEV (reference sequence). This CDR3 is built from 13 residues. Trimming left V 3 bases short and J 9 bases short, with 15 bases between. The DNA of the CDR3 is TGTGCCAGCAGTTTTCAACAGGGCTCAACGCAGTACTTC. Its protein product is CASSFQQGSTQYF.

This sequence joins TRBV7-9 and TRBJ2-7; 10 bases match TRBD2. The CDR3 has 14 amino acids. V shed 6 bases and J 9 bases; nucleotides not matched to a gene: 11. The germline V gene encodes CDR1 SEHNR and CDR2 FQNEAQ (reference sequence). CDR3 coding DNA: TGTGCCAGCAGTCCGACTAGCGGGTCTGCCGGGCAGTACTTC. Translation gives CASSPTSGSAGQYF.

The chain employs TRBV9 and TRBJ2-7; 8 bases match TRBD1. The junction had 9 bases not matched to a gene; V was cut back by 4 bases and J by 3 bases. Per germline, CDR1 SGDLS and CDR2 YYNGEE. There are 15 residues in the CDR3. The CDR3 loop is CASSSGTGGVYEQYF. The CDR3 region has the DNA TGTGCCAGCAGCTCCGGGACAGGTGGGGTCTACGAGCAGTACTTC.

The CDR3 loop reads CASSSPGGIYGYTF. In DNA form, the CDR3 reads TGTGCCAGCAGCTCCCCCGGGGGCATCTATGGCTACACCTTC. This rearrangement joins TRBV13 to TRBJ1-2; D might be TRBD1 (6 bases). CDR1 PRHDT and CDR2 FYEKMQ come from the germline V gene (reference sequence). The CDR3 runs 14 residues. V was pared by 4 bases and J by 4 bases, with 13 bases between. Supplemented by reference TRBV13 and TRBJ1-2, the full variable domain reads AAGVIQSPRHLIKEKRETATLKCYPIPRHDTVYWYQQGPGQDPQFLISFYEKMQSDKGSIPDRFSAQQFSDYHSELNMSSLELGDSALYFCASSSPGGIYGYTFGSGTRLTVV.

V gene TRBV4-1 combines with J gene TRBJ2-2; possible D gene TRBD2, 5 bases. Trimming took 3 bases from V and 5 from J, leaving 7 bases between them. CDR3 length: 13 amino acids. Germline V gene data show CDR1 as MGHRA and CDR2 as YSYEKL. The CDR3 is CASSHSGTGELFF. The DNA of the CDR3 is TGCGCCAGCAGCCATTCGGGAACCGGGGAGCTGTTTTTT.

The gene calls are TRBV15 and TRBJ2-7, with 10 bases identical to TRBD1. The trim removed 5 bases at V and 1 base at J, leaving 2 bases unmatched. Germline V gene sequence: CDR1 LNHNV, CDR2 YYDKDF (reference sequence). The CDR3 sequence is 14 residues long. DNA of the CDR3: TGTGCCACCAGCCCGGACAGGGGGTCCTACGAGCAGTACTTC. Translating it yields CATSPDRGSYEQYF.

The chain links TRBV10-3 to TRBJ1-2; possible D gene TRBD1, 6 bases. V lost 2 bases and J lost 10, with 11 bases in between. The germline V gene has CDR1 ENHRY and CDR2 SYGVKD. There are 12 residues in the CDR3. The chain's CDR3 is CAISEVGGDYTF. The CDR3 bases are TGTGCCATCAGTGAGGTAGGGGGTGACTACACCTTC.